The rows below give T cell receptor beta chains drawn from one sample of a study of blood T cell repertoires in COVID-19. Data came from immunoSEQ multiplex PCR; TCRdb stores just in-frame clones and leaves some out. This sample has under 45,000 clones, with approximately 83% found just once. Sequencing input: peripheral blood. Receptor source: a man in his forties or fifties with active COVID-19. The CDR3 runs from the conserved cysteine through the conserved F or W. D genes are given only for firm matches. Size values are once, few and many counts, or a class for expanded clones, and some rows have none.

D gene: NA; J gene: TRBJ2-7; clone size: medium-sized; V gene: TRBV2; CDR3 DNA: TGTGCCAGCAGTAATAGATTCTTTACAGGGAGGGTCCCCTACGAGCAGTACTTC; CDR3 protein: CASSNRFFTGRVPYEQYF
D gene: TRBD1; J gene: TRBJ2-3; clone size: NA; V gene: TRBV5-4; CDR3 DNA: TGTGCCAGCAGCGGGCGGACAGGGCCGGCCGGGGATACGCAGTATTTT; CDR3 protein: CASSGRTGPAGDTQYF
D gene: NA; J gene: TRBJ1-2; clone size: NA; V gene: TRBV5-1; CDR3 DNA: TGCGCCAGCAGCTTGGGGACACGAGCTAACTATGGCTACACCTTC; CDR3 protein: CASSLGTRANYGYTF
D gene: TRBD2; J gene: TRBJ2-1; clone size: NA; V gene: TRBV6-5; CDR3 DNA: TGTGCCAGCTCAAGGGGGACTAGCGGTTACAATGAGCAGTTCTTC; CDR3 protein: CASSRGTSGYNEQFF
D gene: TRBD1; J gene: TRBJ1-1; clone size: NA; V gene: TRBV5-4; CDR3 DNA: TGTGCCAGCAGCTTACCCACTCTACAGGGGATAAGCACTGAAGCTTTCTTT; CDR3 protein: CASSLPTLQGISTEAFF
D gene: TRBD2; J gene: TRBJ2-1; clone size: NA; V gene: TRBV2; CDR3 DNA: TGTGCCAGCAGTGCGCTCCTGACGACTAGCGGGAGCCATCAGAGCTCCTACAATGAGCAGTTCTTC; CDR3 protein: CASSALLTTSGSHQSSYNEQFF
D gene: TRBD1; J gene: TRBJ2-3; clone size: NA; V gene: TRBV7-6; CDR3 DNA: TGTGCCAGCAGCTCCTCAAGGGGGCAGAGCACAGATACGCAGTATTTT; CDR3 protein: CASSSSRGQSTDTQYF
D gene: NA; J gene: TRBJ2-1; clone size: NA; V gene: TRBV6-5; CDR3 DNA: TGTGCCAGCAGCCTTAATCCGGGGTACAATGAGCAGTTCTTC; CDR3 protein: CASSLNPGYNEQFF
D gene: TRBD2; J gene: TRBJ2-7; clone size: NA; V gene: TRBV7-6; CDR3 DNA: TGTGCCAGCAGCTTGGAGGGCGGGAGGCATAACGAGCAGTACTTC; CDR3 protein: CASSLEGGRHNEQYF
D gene: TRBD2; J gene: TRBJ2-7; clone size: NA; V gene: TRBV5-4; CDR3 DNA: TGTGCCAGCAGCAGGACTAGCGGGAGCTTTAACGAGCAGTACTTC; CDR3 protein: CASSRTSGSFNEQYF
D gene: NA; J gene: TRBJ1-3; clone size: NA; V gene: TRBV28; CDR3 DNA: TGTGCCAGCAGAGCTAGTGGGGGCCGAAACACCATATATTTT; CDR3 protein: CASRASGGRNTIYF
D gene: TRBD1; J gene: TRBJ1-5; clone size: NA; V gene: TRBV30; CDR3 DNA: TGTGCCTGGAGTATATCCGGGACAGGGGGCTCTCAGCCCCAGCATTTT; CDR3 protein: CAWSISGTGGSQPQHF
D gene: TRBD2; J gene: TRBJ2-1; clone size: NA; V gene: TRBV3-1/TRBV3-2; CDR3 DNA: TGTGCCAGTTCTACCGTAGCGGGACCCGATGAGCAGTTCTTC; CDR3 protein: CASSTVAGPDEQFF
D gene: TRBD2; J gene: TRBJ2-1; clone size: NA; V gene: TRBV5-4; CDR3 DNA: TGTGCCAGCAGCCCGCAGCGGGACTACTACAATGAGCAGTTCTTC; CDR3 protein: CASSPQRDYYNEQFF
D gene: TRBD1; J gene: TRBJ2-7; clone size: NA; V gene: TRBV19; CDR3 DNA: TGTGCCAGTACAGAACGAGCGGGACAGGGAACCTACGAGCAGTACTTC; CDR3 protein: CASTERAGQGTYEQYF
D gene: NA; J gene: TRBJ2-1; clone size: NA; V gene: TRBV7-8; CDR3 DNA: TGTGCCAGCAGCCTCGAGCGGGCCTACAATGAGCAGTTCTTC; CDR3 protein: CASSLERAYNEQFF
D gene: NA; J gene: TRBJ1-2; clone size: few; V gene: TRBV5-1; CDR3 DNA: TGCGCCAGCAGCTTGGCCGGGGATCCTAACTATGGCTACACCTTC; CDR3 protein: CASSLAGDPNYGYTF
D gene: TRBD2; J gene: TRBJ2-1; clone size: NA; V gene: TRBV7-3; CDR3 DNA: TGTGCCAGCAGCCCATCAGGACTAGCGGGAGACAATGAGCAGTTCTTC; CDR3 protein: CASSPSGLAGDNEQFF
D gene: NA; J gene: TRBJ1-1; clone size: NA; V gene: TRBV29-1; CDR3 DNA: TGCAGCGCTGCACAGGTATCCGAAGCTTTCTTT; CDR3 protein: CSAAQVSEAFF
D gene: TRBD1; J gene: TRBJ1-1; clone size: NA; V gene: TRBV14; CDR3 DNA: TGTGCCAGCAGCCAAGCTCCGACAGGGCGCACTGAAGCTTTCTTT; CDR3 protein: CASSQAPTGRTEAFF
D gene: NA; J gene: TRBJ1-1; clone size: NA; V gene: TRBV7-9; CDR3 DNA: TGTGCCAGCAGCTTAGCCCGCTATGGACAATTGAACACTGAAGCTTTCTTT; CDR3 protein: CASSLARYGQLNTEAFF
D gene: TRBD2; J gene: TRBJ2-3; clone size: NA; V gene: TRBV10-3; CDR3 DNA: TGTGCCATCATGGGGGCTAGCGGGAAGAGCACAGATACGCAGTATTTT; CDR3 protein: CAIMGASGKSTDTQYF
D gene: TRBD1; J gene: TRBJ2-7; clone size: NA; V gene: TRBV28; CDR3 DNA: TGTGCCAGCACCCTGGCTGGACAGGAAGGAAACGAGCAGTACTTC; CDR3 protein: CASTLAGQEGNEQYF
D gene: TRBD2; J gene: TRBJ2-7; clone size: NA; V gene: TRBV9; CDR3 DNA: TGTGCCAGCAGCGTAGGGACTAGCGGTTACTACGAGCAGTACTTC; CDR3 protein: CASSVGTSGYYEQYF
D gene: NA; J gene: TRBJ2-3; clone size: NA; V gene: TRBV2; CDR3 DNA: TGTGCCAGTAACAGTTTGCGGGGCACAGATACGCAGTATTTT; CDR3 protein: CASNSLRGTDTQYF
D gene: TRBD2; J gene: TRBJ2-1; clone size: NA; V gene: TRBV27; CDR3 DNA: TGTGCCAGCAGTACCTCAGCGGGAGCTCTCTCCTACAATGAGCAGTTCTTC; CDR3 protein: CASSTSAGALSYNEQFF
D gene: NA; J gene: TRBJ2-4; clone size: NA; V gene: TRBV3-1/TRBV3-2; CDR3 DNA: TGTGCCAGCAGCCAAGTGGGGGGAAACATTCAGTACTTC; CDR3 protein: CASSQVGGNIQYF
D gene: NA; J gene: TRBJ2-2; clone size: NA; V gene: TRBV28; CDR3 DNA: TGTGCCAGCAGTCCGTCAGGTGCAGAGAATGCGAACACCGGGGAGCTGTTTTTT; CDR3 protein: CASSPSGAENANTGELFF
D gene: NA; J gene: TRBJ2-5; clone size: NA; V gene: TRBV3-1/TRBV3-2; CDR3 DNA: TGTGCCAGCAGCCACGGGGAGACCCAGTACTTC; CDR3 protein: CASSHGETQYF
D gene: TRBD2; J gene: TRBJ2-7; clone size: NA; V gene: TRBV27; CDR3 DNA: TGTGCCAGCAGCCTGGGGGGGGGAGAGCAGTACTTC; CDR3 protein: CASSLGGGEQYF
D gene: NA; J gene: TRBJ2-2; clone size: NA; V gene: TRBV4-2; CDR3 DNA: TGTGCCAGCAGCCAACGCCTAACGAACACCGGGGAGCTGTTTTTT; CDR3 protein: CASSQRLTNTGELFF
D gene: NA; J gene: TRBJ1-6; clone size: few; V gene: TRBV28; CDR3 DNA: TGTGCCAGCAGAAGGAGCAATAATTCACCCCTCCACTTT; CDR3 protein: CASRRSNNSPLHF
D gene: NA; J gene: TRBJ1-2; clone size: NA; V gene: TRBV7-9; CDR3 DNA: TGTGCCAGCACCCTGCCAGGGCAGGACTATGGCTACACCTTC; CDR3 protein: CASTLPGQDYGYTF
D gene: NA; J gene: TRBJ1-2; clone size: few; V gene: TRBV6-5; CDR3 DNA: TGTGCCAGTGCCGCAGGGAACTATGGCTACACCTTC; CDR3 protein: CASAAGNYGYTF
D gene: TRBD2; J gene: TRBJ2-1; clone size: NA; V gene: TRBV27; CDR3 DNA: TGTGCCAGCAGGGGGACTAGCGGGAAGTCCTACAATGAGCAGTTCTTC; CDR3 protein: CASRGTSGKSYNEQFF
D gene: NA; J gene: TRBJ1-2; clone size: NA; V gene: TRBV6-1; CDR3 DNA: TGTGCCAGCAGTGACCCCCGGAGGGACTATGGCTACACCTTC; CDR3 protein: CASSDPRRDYGYTF
D gene: NA; J gene: TRBJ1-2; clone size: few; V gene: TRBV3-1/TRBV3-2; CDR3 DNA: TGTGCCAGCAGCCAGGAAGACAGGTCCTATGGCTACACCTTC; CDR3 protein: CASSQEDRSYGYTF
D gene: NA; J gene: TRBJ2-1; clone size: NA; V gene: TRBV9; CDR3 DNA: TGTGCCAGCAGCGTAGGTGGTAGCACCTACAATGAGCAGTTCTTC; CDR3 protein: CASSVGGSTYNEQFF
D gene: NA; J gene: TRBJ1-1; clone size: NA; V gene: TRBV29-1; CDR3 DNA: TGCAGCGTTGTTGCGGGCCGGCGGGGCACTGAAGCTTTCTTT; CDR3 protein: CSVVAGRRGTEAFF
D gene: TRBD1; J gene: TRBJ1-4; clone size: NA; V gene: TRBV19; CDR3 DNA: TGTGCCAGTACTCCCCCGGGACAGGGGGTTGAAAAACTGTTTTTT; CDR3 protein: CASTPPGQGVEKLFF
D gene: TRBD1; J gene: TRBJ2-2; clone size: NA; V gene: TRBV27; CDR3 DNA: TGTGCCAGCAGTTTCGTCACAGGGGACACCGGGGAGCTGTTTTTT; CDR3 protein: CASSFVTGDTGELFF
D gene: NA; J gene: TRBJ2-2; clone size: few; V gene: TRBV27; CDR3 DNA: TGTGCCAGCAGTTTATCTTATAGCGCCTCGAACACCGGGGAGCTGTTTTTT; CDR3 protein: CASSLSYSASNTGELFF
D gene: NA; J gene: TRBJ2-1; clone size: NA; V gene: TRBV27; CDR3 DNA: TGTGCCAGCAGTTTTCTGCCAGGGGACACTGAGCAGTTCTTC; CDR3 protein: CASSFLPGDTEQFF
D gene: NA; J gene: TRBJ2-1; clone size: NA; V gene: TRBV7-9; CDR3 DNA: TGTGCCAGCAGCGCTAGACTGAGCTCCTACAATGAGCAGTTCTTC; CDR3 protein: CASSARLSSYNEQFF
D gene: NA; J gene: TRBJ2-7; clone size: once; V gene: TRBV19; CDR3 DNA: TGTGCCAGTAGTATCGGTTTCTCCTACGAGCAGTACTTC; CDR3 protein: CASSIGFSYEQYF
D gene: TRBD1; J gene: TRBJ1-4; clone size: NA; V gene: TRBV19; CDR3 DNA: TGTGCCAGTAGTATAGAAGGACAGGGGTATGAAAAACTGTTTTTT; CDR3 protein: CASSIEGQGYEKLFF
D gene: TRBD2; J gene: TRBJ2-3; clone size: NA; V gene: TRBV30; CDR3 DNA: TGTGCCTGGAGTTCCGGACGGGGGGTATACGGAGATACGCAGTATTTT; CDR3 protein: CAWSSGRGVYGDTQYF
D gene: NA; J gene: TRBJ2-1; clone size: NA; V gene: TRBV27; CDR3 DNA: TGTGCCAGCGGTATCAAGAGGAATGAGCAGTTCTTC; CDR3 protein: CASGIKRNEQFF
D gene: NA; J gene: TRBJ2-7; clone size: once; V gene: TRBV5-5; CDR3 DNA: TGTGCCAGCAGCTCAGAGACAGCGAGCTCCTACGAGCAGTACTTC; CDR3 protein: CASSSETASSYEQYF
D gene: TRBD1; J gene: TRBJ1-4; clone size: NA; V gene: TRBV2; CDR3 DNA: TGTGCCAGCAGTCAGGACAGGGGGAATGAAAAACTGTTTTTT; CDR3 protein: CASSQDRGNEKLFF